The 25 T cell receptor beta chains below all came from one sample that was sequenced in a study of blood T cell repertoires in COVID-19. The assay was immunoSEQ multiplex PCR, and TCRdb's table has in-frame clones only and misses some. The table records 50,000 or so clones, over 75% of them present only once. The sample comprised peripheral blood. The receptor set was obtained from a middle-aged man with active COVID-19.

The rearrangement links TRBV18 to TRBJ2-6, with no clear D. The V gene lost 6 bases and the J gene lost 1 base, with 10 bases spanning the gap. Germline assignment: CDR1 KGHSH and CDR2 LQKENI. The CDR3 is 15 residues long. The CDR3 is CASSERWSGANVLTF. The CDR3 bases are TGTGCCAGCTCTGAGAGGTGGTCTGGGGCCAACGTCCTGACTTTC.

This clone appeared a few times. The sample holds other DNA sequences that translate to the same CDR3. The rearrangement uses TRBV7-2 and TRBJ2-7; 7 bases align to TRBD2. CDR3 length equals 14 residues. Germline V gene sequence: CDR1 SGHTA, CDR2 FQGNSA. After removal of 3 bases from V and 0 bases from J, the junction contained 2 bases not matched to a gene. CDR3 in amino acids: CASSFRTSSYEQYF. CDR3 DNA: TGTGCCAGCAGCTTCAGGACTAGCTCCTACGAGCAGTACTTC.

The rearrangement links TRBV5-4 to TRBJ2-2; D remains ambiguous. The germline gives CDR1 SGHNT, CDR2 YYREEE (reference sequence). V lost 4 bases, J lost 5 bases, and 9 bases lay in between. The CDR3 has 13 residues. The DNA of the CDR3 is TGTGCCAGCAGCCTCGACATGACCGGGGAGCTGTTTTTT. Its protein product is CASSLDMTGELFF.

The rearrangement joins TRBV7-8 to TRBJ2-3; 8 bases are a match to TRBD1. The germline CDR1 and CDR2 sequences are SGHVS and FQNEAQ. This CDR3 region has 17 residues. Unmatched junction bases numbered 13, after V lost 5 bases and J lost 3 bases. The CDR3 here is CASSGFSRGLLTDTQYF. DNA for the CDR3: TGTGCCAGCAGCGGATTCTCCAGGGGGCTTTTGACAGATACGCAGTATTTT.

This chain links TRBV5-1 with TRBJ1-2, with D unclear. CDR1 and CDR2 (germline): SGHRS, YFSETQ. Trimming cost V 0 bases and J 7 bases, with 10 bases left between them. This CDR3 region has 13 residues. In DNA, the CDR3 is TGCGCCAGCAGCTTGGAAGGAGGGTTTGGCTACACCTTC. This gives the protein CASSLEGGFGYTF.

The chain employs TRBV14 and TRBJ1-5; D is uncertain. CDR1 and CDR2 (germline): SGHDN, FVKESK. The CDR3 runs to 15 residues. V gave up 1 base and J gave up 2 bases, with 9 bases separating them. The DNA for the CDR3 is TGTGCCAGCAGCCAAGCTGGCTCAGGCAATCAGCCCCAGCATTTT. Its protein product is CASSQAGSGNQPQHF. Full variable domain (outside the CDR3, taken from reference TRBV14 and TRBJ1-5): EAGVTQFPSHSVIEKGQTVTLRCDPISGHDNLYWYRRVMGKEIKFLLHFVKESKQDESGMPNNRFLAERTGGTYSTLKVQPAELEDSGVYFCASSQAGSGNQPQHFGDGTRLSIL.

The J gene is TRBJ1-3, the V gene TRBV5-1, with D possibly matching TRBD1 (6 bases). Germline lookup yields CDR1 SGHRS and CDR2 YFSETQ. With 4 bases removed from V and 6 bases from J, the gap between germline ends came to 14 bases. The CDR3 extends over 14 amino acids. The CDR3 sequence is CASSPDSGPNTIYF. The CDR3 nucleotides read TGCGCCAGCAGCCCGGACAGCGGCCCAAACACCATATATTTT.

V and J are TRBV7-9 and TRBJ1-2; D not resolved. Trimming cost V 5 bases and J 7 bases, with 11 bases left between them. Germline lookup yields CDR1 SEHNR and CDR2 FQNEAQ (reference sequence). The length of the CDR3 is 12 residues. CDR3 sequence: CASSPREFGYTF. CDR3 nucleotides: TGTGCCAGCAGCCCTAGGGAGTTTGGCTACACCTTC.

A single count supports this clone. This rearrangement joins TRBV27 to TRBJ2-2; D is undetermined. This CDR3 has 15 amino acids. Trimming cost V 10 bases and J 0 bases, with 15 bases left between them. Germline V gives CDR1 MNHEY, CDR2 SMNVEV (reference sequence). This CDR3 is CATLELGANTGELFF. CDR3 nucleotide sequence: TGTGCCACCCTTGAGCTGGGCGCGAACACCGGGGAGCTGTTTTTT.

This chain connects TRBV28 to TRBJ2-2; weak D call: TRBD2 (6 bases). V shed 6 bases and J shed 3 bases, with 17 bases lying between them. The germline V gene encodes CDR1 MDHEN and CDR2 SYDVKM. The CDR3 contains 16 residues. The CDR3 DNA reads as TGTGCCAGCAGCCTAGCGAGGGGCCTATACACCGGGGAGCTGTTTTTT. It is translated as CASSLARGLYTGELFF.

V usage is TRBV24-1 and J usage is TRBJ1-2; TRBD1 aligns across 10 bases. The trim removed 7 bases at V and 5 bases at J, leaving 9 bases unmatched. This CDR3 has 15 residues. CDR1 and CDR2 (germline): KGHDR, SFDVKD. The CDR3 DNA follows: TGTGCCACCAGCGAAGGACAGGGGGGAAAGTATGGCTACACCTTC. Amino acid sequence: CATSEGQGGKYGYTF.

The chain links TRBV5-1 to TRBJ2-7, with 12 positions matching TRBD2. V lost 0 bases, J lost 4 bases, and 2 bases stayed unmatched. The CDR3 loop spans 15 amino acids. CDR1 is SGHRS, CDR2 YFSETQ, per germline. The CDR3 sequence is CASSLGTSGTYEQYF. CDR3 bases: TGCGCCAGCAGCTTGGGGACTAGCGGGACTTACGAGCAGTACTTC.

The rearrangement joins TRBV5-4 to TRBJ2-3; TRBD2 might be the D (5 bases). The CDR3 loop spans 15 amino acids. V was trimmed by 4 bases and J by 4 bases, leaving 16 bases between them. Germline V gene sequence: CDR1 SGHNT, CDR2 YYREEE (reference sequence). This chain's CDR3 is CASSPRAGLSDTQYF. The CDR3 DNA follows: TGTGCCAGCAGCCCCCGGGCGGGCCTGTCAGATACGCAGTATTTT.

The chain recombines TRBV28 with TRBJ1-5; 9 bases align to TRBD1. Trimming removed 6 bases from V and 3 bases from J; junction bases left unmatched: 12. Germline lookup yields CDR1 MDHEN and CDR2 SYDVKM. CDR3 length: 17 amino acids. The CDR3 DNA follows: TGTGCCAGCAGCCGAACAGGGGGCAGCGGGAACAATCAGCCCCAGCATTTT. Translated, it gives CASSRTGGSGNNQPQHF.

V usage is TRBV19 and J usage is TRBJ1-5, with 8 bases fitting TRBD1. Losses at the gene ends were 3 bases for V and 6 bases for J; bases not matched to a gene: 4. The CDR3 consists of 14 residues. Germline lookup yields CDR1 LNHDA and CDR2 SQIVND (reference sequence). Written as DNA, the CDR3 is TGTGCCAGTAGTATGACAGGGGTGGCTCAGCCCCAGCATTTT. Translation gives CASSMTGVAQPQHF. Complete variable domain (other parts from reference TRBV19 and TRBJ1-5): DGGITQSPKYLFRKEGQNVTLSCEQNLNHDAMYWYRQDPGQGLRLIYYSQIVNDFQKGDIAEGYSVSREKKESFPLTVTSAQKNPTAFYLCASSMTGVAQPQHFGDGTRLSIL.

The chain is built from TRBV28 and TRBJ2-3; TRBD2 agrees at 11 bases. Germline loops: CDR1 MDHEN, CDR2 SYDVKM. The CDR3 has 16 residues. Germline trimming cut 4 bases from V and 2 bases from J; bases unmatched to any gene: 5. This CDR3 is CASSYRTSGYTDTQYF. In nucleotides, the CDR3 is TGTGCCAGCAGTTATAGGACTAGCGGGTACACAGATACGCAGTATTTT.

Here the CDR3 DNA reads TGTGCCAGCTCACCAGCGCCGGATACGCAGTATTTT. It yields the protein CASSPAPDTQYF. The J gene is TRBJ2-3, the V gene TRBV18, with D unclear. The CDR3 is 12 amino acids. The V end was cut by 2 bases, the J end by 6 bases, with 6 bases between. The V gene's germline CDR1 is KGHSH and CDR2 LQKENI.

V and J are TRBV19 and TRBJ2-5, with TRBD1 as a possible D gene (6 bases). V was pared by 4 bases and J by 4 bases, with 13 bases between. CDR3 length: 14 residues. Germline V gene lookup returns CDR1 LNHDA and CDR2 SQIVND (reference sequence). The DNA of the CDR3 is TGTGCCAGTAGTAGGGTACAGGGCGGAGAGACCCAGTACTTC. Protein product: CASSRVQGGETQYF.

The gene calls are TRBV6-6 and TRBJ1-5; D is undetermined. The CDR3 has 14 amino acids. CDR1 MNHNY and CDR2 SVGAGI come from the germline V gene (reference sequence). Trimming stripped 5 bases from V and 5 bases from J, with 13 bases between. This chain's CDR3 is CASSSRGSDQPQHF. The CDR3 DNA is TGTGCCAGCAGTAGCCGAGGCTCGGATCAGCCCCAGCATTTT.

This sequence joins TRBV7-6 and TRBJ2-7, with TRBD1 identical over 7 bases. The CDR3 consists of 18 residues. Germline V lookup: CDR1 SGHVS, CDR2 FNYEAQ. J was trimmed by 0 bases and V by 2 bases; bases with no gene match: 13. CDR3 DNA: TGTGCCAGCAGCTTACTCCCCGGGCTAAGGGACAGCTCCTACGAGCAGTACTTC. This encodes CASSLLPGLRDSSYEQYF.

The rearrangement uses TRBV20-1 and TRBJ1-1, with D uncertain. Germline loops: CDR1 DFQATT, CDR2 SNEGSKA (reference sequence). V was pared by 8 bases and J by 11 bases, with 15 bases between. The CDR3 extends over 10 amino acids. CDR3 sequence: CSSHLPRAFF. The CDR3 coding sequence is TGCAGTTCCCACCTCCCTCGGGCTTTCTTT.

This chain uses TRBV19 with TRBJ2-1; perhaps TRBD2 as D (6 bases). The CDR3 extends over 14 amino acids. The V gene's germline CDR1 is LNHDA and CDR2 SQIVND (reference sequence). V was clipped by 5 bases and J by 8 bases, with 16 bases between them. Here the CDR3 DNA reads TGTGCCAGTAGTCCGTTTGGGGGAGGCTATGAGCAGTTCTTC. Residues: CASSPFGGGYEQFF.

The chain combines TRBV19 with TRBJ1-6, with 7 bases identical to TRBD1. From germline, CDR1 is LNHDA and CDR2 SQIVND (reference sequence). The CDR3 covers 15 residues. V lost 7 bases to trimming and J lost 3 bases; unmatched junction nucleotides: 6. CDR3 bases: TGTGCCAGTAAAAGGGGGCAGATCTATAATTCACCCCTCCACTTT. Amino acid sequence: CASKRGQIYNSPLHF.

V gene TRBV6-6 combines with J gene TRBJ2-7, with 8 nucleotides matching TRBD1. The CDR3 extends over 13 amino acids. J was trimmed by 4 bases and V by 7 bases; bases with no gene match: 6. The V gene's germline CDR1 is MNHNY and CDR2 SVGAGI (reference sequence). Here the CDR3 reads CASTRTGRYEQYF. CDR3 sequence (DNA): TGTGCCAGCACCAGGACAGGGAGGTACGAGCAGTACTTC.

This clone was observed once. Given a much more abundant clone one base away, this may be a read error. The V gene is TRBV5-6, the J gene TRBJ1-2, with 9 bases lining up with TRBD1. The CDR3 contains 12 residues. The J segment lost 6 bases and the V segment lost 5 bases, leaving 2 bases of the junction unmatched. The V gene's germline CDR1 is SGHDT and CDR2 YYEEEE. The CDR3 DNA reads as TGTGCCAGCAGATGGGACAGGGATGGCTACACCTTC. Its translation is CASRWDRDGYTF.